The 3 T cell receptor beta chains presented below share a single source sample, sequenced in a study of T cell responses to AZD1222 COVID-19 vaccine. Sequencing was performed with immunoSEQ multiplex PCR; in TCRdb, only in-frame clones are kept and a portion is missing. The table lists about 140,000 clones, 91% of them singletons, with approximately 8% in the top ten. Sequencing used peripheral blood, obtained 28 days after the second dose of the MenACWY control vaccine. Receptors were obtained from an adult who received the MenACWY meningococcal vaccine as a control.

The chain combines TRBV11-2 with TRBJ2-2, with a possible D match to TRBD1 (6 bases). The CDR3 runs to 17 residues. V was cut by 1 base and J by 1 base, with 13 bases left in between. Germline CDR1 and CDR2: SGHAT and FQNNGV. The CDR3 DNA reads TGTGCCAGCAGCTTAGGGGGGCAGACCCTGAACACCGGGGAGCTGTTTTTT. It codes for CASSLGGQTLNTGELFF.

This clone has more than one count but fewer than ten. The rearrangement joins TRBV6-1 to TRBJ2-7; D is perhaps TRBD2 (6 bases). Trimming left V 2 bases short and J 2 bases short, with 16 bases between. The CDR3 spans 16 residues. The germline V gene encodes CDR1 MNHNS and CDR2 SASEGT. The CDR3 DNA follows: TGTGCCAGCAGTGAAAGATGGGGGACTGGGCCCTACGAGCAGTACTTC. Its translation: CASSERWGTGPYEQYF.

This chain links TRBV7-9 with TRBJ1-2; possible D gene TRBD1, 6 bases. The length of the CDR3 is 14 residues. Trimming cost V 1 base and J 6 bases, with 12 bases left between them. Germline values: CDR1 SEHNR, CDR2 FQNEAQ (reference sequence). DNA for the CDR3: TGTGCCAGCAGCTTAGAGGTCCCAGGGGATGGCTACACCTTC. Translating it yields CASSLEVPGDGYTF.